Detailed here is one T cell receptor beta chain. Its antigen is as yet unknown. Treatment described: roughly 11-day PBMC culture with coronavirus spike peptide pools or control peptides (ViraFEST assay). Antigen-specific T cells were expanded with peptide pools by ViraFEST, and TCRs were then sequenced. Cultured CD4+ T cell DNA was sequenced using the Oncomine TCR Beta short-read assay. Via MiXCR, TCRdb re-called the PCR reads, giving one row per CDR3 protein. This sample carries more than 15,000 distinct CDR3 sequences, 67% of them seen once, and the ten largest clones take under 10%. This entry belongs to a study of vaccination and CD4 T cells after COVID-19. The CDR3 has 13 residues. Germline-derived CDR1 and CDR2 are LNHDA and SQIVND (reference sequence). V was trimmed by 6 bases and J by 4 bases, leaving 10 bases between them.

The sequence was obtained from a human donor who had recovered from COVID-19. The chain combines TRBV19 with TRBJ1-5; a weak D match, TRBD1 (6 bases). Sequenced material: CD4+ T cells from blood, cultured in vitro. The CDR3 DNA is TGTGCCAGTAGGGAAACAGGGAATCAGCCCCAGCATTTT. Protein: CASRETGNQPQHF.